Listed below are T cell receptor beta chains from one sample, sequenced in a study of T-cell memory formation after mild COVID-19. TCRdb used MiXCR to reprocess the 5' RACE reads, holding one entry per CDR3 protein. The sample lists some 340,000 distinct CDR3 sequences, 10% to 15% seen once, with around 21% in the top ten. The sample was PBMCs or a T cell subset sorted from them (not recorded which). These receptors originate from a man younger than 35 who had mild COVID-19 (a few samples of this study predate the infection). Cell type and time point are not known. Each CDR3 is given with its conserved first and last residue. Fields, in order: V gene, J gene, clone size, D gene, CDR3 DNA, CDR3 protein. The D gene is left open where the match is weak. Size values are once, few and many counts, or a class for expanded clones, and some rows have none.

v_gene: TRBV29-1; j_gene: TRBJ2-5; abundance: few; d_gene: TRBD1; CDR3nt: TGCAGCGTAGAGGGACAGGGGTTGGAGACCCAGTACTTC; CDR3aa: CSVEGQGLETQYF
v_gene: TRBV28; j_gene: TRBJ1-1; abundance: many; d_gene: NA; CDR3nt: TGTGCCAGCAGCCCCTGGCGGGCCAGAGTGAAGAACACTGAAGCTTTCTTT; CDR3aa: CASSPWRARVKNTEAFF
v_gene: TRBV12-3/TRBV12-4; j_gene: TRBJ1-1; abundance: NA; d_gene: TRBD1; CDR3nt: TGTGCCAGCAGTTTATTCGGACAGGGGCGCAAAGCTTTCTTT; CDR3aa: CASSLFGQGRKAFF
v_gene: TRBV29-1; j_gene: TRBJ1-1; abundance: NA; d_gene: NA; CDR3nt: TGCAGCGTAGCATCGGGGACGAACACTGAAGCTTTCTTT; CDR3aa: CSVASGTNTEAFF
v_gene: TRBV5-1; j_gene: TRBJ1-1; abundance: few; d_gene: TRBD1; CDR3nt: TGCGCCAGCAGAACAGACAGGGGTACTGAAGCTTTCTTT; CDR3aa: CASRTDRGTEAFF
v_gene: TRBV7-3; j_gene: TRBJ2-3; abundance: many; d_gene: NA; CDR3nt: TGTGCCAGCAGCTTAACGTTAAGGGGAAGGGGCACAGATACGCAGTATTTT; CDR3aa: CASSLTLRGRGTDTQYF
v_gene: TRBV6-2/TRBV6-3; j_gene: TRBJ2-7; abundance: many; d_gene: NA; CDR3nt: TGTGCCAGCAGTCGAACTATGACCGAGCAGTACTTC; CDR3aa: CASSRTMTEQYF
v_gene: TRBV20-1; j_gene: TRBJ2-5; abundance: few; d_gene: TRBD2; CDR3nt: TGCAGTGCTAGTCCGGGGGCTAGCGGGGTTCGAGAGACCCAGTACTTC; CDR3aa: CSASPGASGVRETQYF
v_gene: TRBV20-1; j_gene: TRBJ2-3; abundance: NA; d_gene: NA; CDR3nt: TGCAGTGCCCGCCCCTGGGGAACAGATACGCAGTATTTT; CDR3aa: CSARPWGTDTQYF
v_gene: TRBV6-5; j_gene: TRBJ2-3; abundance: few; d_gene: NA; CDR3nt: TGTGCCACCAGACGAGCGTTAAGCACAGATACGCAGTATTTT; CDR3aa: CATRRALSTDTQYF
v_gene: TRBV30; j_gene: TRBJ2-3; abundance: few; d_gene: NA; CDR3nt: TGTGCCTGGAGTTTTCAAGGGGATACGCAGTATTTT; CDR3aa: CAWSFQGDTQYF
v_gene: TRBV3-1; j_gene: TRBJ2-7; abundance: few; d_gene: NA; CDR3nt: TGTGCCAGCAGCCAAGATAGAGGACAGAGACTCTACGAGCAGTACTTC; CDR3aa: CASSQDRGQRLYEQYF
v_gene: TRBV7-2; j_gene: TRBJ2-1; abundance: NA; d_gene: TRBD1; CDR3nt: TGTGCCAGCAGACCAGACCGGGACAGACTAACCAATGAGCAGTTCTTC; CDR3aa: CASRPDRDRLTNEQFF
v_gene: TRBV24-1; j_gene: TRBJ2-3; abundance: few; d_gene: NA; CDR3nt: TGTGCCGCCACAAGGGAGGGCACAGATACGCAGTATTTT; CDR3aa: CAATREGTDTQYF
v_gene: TRBV7-2; j_gene: TRBJ2-3; abundance: NA; d_gene: TRBD2; CDR3nt: TGTGCCAGCAGCTTACTGCGAGCGGGGGGCACAGATACGCAGTATTTT; CDR3aa: CASSLLRAGGTDTQYF
v_gene: TRBV7-9; j_gene: TRBJ2-1; abundance: NA; d_gene: TRBD1; CDR3nt: TGTGCCAGCAGAGAAGGGACAGTCCCGTTCTTC; CDR3aa: CASREGTVPFF
v_gene: TRBV5-1; j_gene: TRBJ2-7; abundance: many; d_gene: NA; CDR3nt: TGCGCCAGCAGCGCAACCGGGTTAAGGTCCTACGAGCAGTACTTC; CDR3aa: CASSATGLRSYEQYF
v_gene: TRBV6-2/TRBV6-3; j_gene: TRBJ2-1; abundance: NA; d_gene: NA; CDR3nt: TGTGCCAGCAGTGGGGTGGTGGGTCCGGATGAGCAGTTCTTC; CDR3aa: CASSGVVGPDEQFF
v_gene: TRBV20-1; j_gene: TRBJ2-7; abundance: few; d_gene: TRBD1; CDR3nt: TGCAGTGCTAACGAAATCGGACAGGCCTCCTACGAGCAGTACTTC; CDR3aa: CSANEIGQASYEQYF
v_gene: TRBV5-1; j_gene: TRBJ2-7; abundance: many; d_gene: TRBD2; CDR3nt: TGCGCCAGCAGCTTGGCTGGGACGGGAGGGATCTACGAGCAGTACTTC; CDR3aa: CASSLAGTGGIYEQYF
v_gene: TRBV20-1; j_gene: TRBJ1-2; abundance: NA; d_gene: TRBD1; CDR3nt: TGCAGTGCTAGAGTGCCCGGGACAGGGGAATATGGCTACACCTTC; CDR3aa: CSARVPGTGEYGYTF
v_gene: TRBV6-5; j_gene: TRBJ2-3; abundance: few; d_gene: NA; CDR3nt: TGTGCCAGCAGCTTCACCGTCAGCACAGATACGCAGTATTTT; CDR3aa: CASSFTVSTDTQYF
v_gene: TRBV6-2/TRBV6-3; j_gene: TRBJ2-7; abundance: few; d_gene: NA; CDR3nt: TGTGCCAGCAGTTACACCGGGAGCCCCTACGAGCAGTACTTC; CDR3aa: CASSYTGSPYEQYF
v_gene: TRBV12-3/TRBV12-4; j_gene: TRBJ2-5; abundance: many; d_gene: TRBD1; CDR3nt: TGTGCCAGCAGGGATCCCTACCTAAGACAGGGGGACCAAGAGACCCAGTACTTC; CDR3aa: CASRDPYLRQGDQETQYF
v_gene: TRBV4-2; j_gene: TRBJ2-2; abundance: NA; d_gene: NA; CDR3nt: TGTGCCAGCAGCCATCCAGGTCGTCACACCGGGGAGCTGTTTTTT; CDR3aa: CASSHPGRHTGELFF
v_gene: TRBV21-1; j_gene: TRBJ2-7; abundance: few; d_gene: NA; CDR3nt: TGTGCCAGCAGCAAAGAGCAACAAACCTACGAGCAGTACTTC; CDR3aa: CASSKEQQTYEQYF
v_gene: TRBV12-3/TRBV12-4; j_gene: TRBJ2-3; abundance: few; d_gene: TRBD2; CDR3nt: TGTGCCAGCACCCGACTTGCCGGGGGGGCTAGTCGAGATACGCAGTATTTT; CDR3aa: CASTRLAGGASRDTQYF
v_gene: TRBV20-1; j_gene: TRBJ2-3; abundance: many; d_gene: TRBD2; CDR3nt: TGCAGTGCTCCCGGGGGGGCCGGGAACACAGATACGCAGTATTTT; CDR3aa: CSAPGGAGNTDTQYF
v_gene: TRBV7-9; j_gene: TRBJ1-2; abundance: few; d_gene: NA; CDR3nt: TGTGCCAGCAGCTTAGATTCCGGGACCTCTCTCTATGGCTACACCTTC; CDR3aa: CASSLDSGTSLYGYTF
v_gene: TRBV12-3/TRBV12-4; j_gene: TRBJ1-3; abundance: few; d_gene: TRBD1; CDR3nt: TGTGCCAGCAAACAGGGGAGGTTGAACACCATATATTTT; CDR3aa: CASKQGRLNTIYF
v_gene: TRBV24-1; j_gene: TRBJ2-5; abundance: few; d_gene: NA; CDR3nt: TGTGCCACCAGTGCTCCGGAGGGGACCCAGTACTTC; CDR3aa: CATSAPEGTQYF
v_gene: TRBV2; j_gene: TRBJ1-5; abundance: few; d_gene: TRBD1; CDR3nt: TGTGCCAGCCGCTTCACAGAGGGGGCAGGTCAGCCCCAGCATTTT; CDR3aa: CASRFTEGAGQPQHF
v_gene: TRBV7-2; j_gene: TRBJ1-5; abundance: NA; d_gene: NA; CDR3nt: TGTGCCAGCAGGCCGGACGTCTACACCGATAGCAATCAGCCCCAGCATTTT; CDR3aa: CASRPDVYTDSNQPQHF
v_gene: TRBV12-3/TRBV12-4; j_gene: TRBJ2-3; abundance: NA; d_gene: NA; CDR3nt: TGTGCCAGCAGTTTTGATCGAGGGCAGTATTTT; CDR3aa: CASSFDRGQYF
v_gene: TRBV7-3; j_gene: TRBJ2-7; abundance: few; d_gene: NA; CDR3nt: TGTGCCAGCAGCCAAACTCTACAGGGCCACGAGCAGTACTTC; CDR3aa: CASSQTLQGHEQYF
v_gene: TRBV7-2; j_gene: TRBJ2-5; abundance: few; d_gene: TRBD2; CDR3nt: TGTGCCAGCAGCTTAGAATTCGGGCTAGCGGGGGAAGAGACCCAGTACTTC; CDR3aa: CASSLEFGLAGEETQYF
v_gene: TRBV7-9; j_gene: TRBJ1-1; abundance: NA; d_gene: NA; CDR3nt: TGTGCCAGCAGCCTCTGGCGGACGGAGAAGGGTGAAGCTTTCTTT; CDR3aa: CASSLWRTEKGEAFF
v_gene: TRBV20-1; j_gene: TRBJ2-3; abundance: few; d_gene: NA; CDR3nt: TGCAGTGCTGACAGGGAGGGGTCAGATACGCAGTATTTT; CDR3aa: CSADREGSDTQYF
v_gene: TRBV20-1; j_gene: TRBJ1-2; abundance: NA; d_gene: NA; CDR3nt: TGCAGTGCTACCAAACCAAGCTCTAACTATGGCTACACCTTC; CDR3aa: CSATKPSSNYGYTF
v_gene: TRBV6-5; j_gene: TRBJ1-4; abundance: few; d_gene: TRBD1; CDR3nt: TGTGCCAGCAGTTACGGGACAGGGAATAATGAAAAACTGTTTTTT; CDR3aa: CASSYGTGNNEKLFF
v_gene: TRBV7-8; j_gene: TRBJ2-5; abundance: few; d_gene: NA; CDR3nt: TGTGCCAGCAGCCTTGGACCAGATCAGCGGCAAACCCAGTACTTC; CDR3aa: CASSLGPDQRQTQYF
v_gene: TRBV12-3/TRBV12-4; j_gene: TRBJ2-1; abundance: many; d_gene: TRBD1; CDR3nt: TGTGCCAGCGGTCCGACAGGGCCCGGGATTGAGCAGTTCTTC; CDR3aa: CASGPTGPGIEQFF
v_gene: TRBV7-8; j_gene: TRBJ2-3; abundance: NA; d_gene: NA; CDR3nt: TGTGCCAGCAGCGCCCGAGGCCGAGGGGGGGGCACAGATACGCAGTATTTT; CDR3aa: CASSARGRGGGTDTQYF
v_gene: TRBV7-6; j_gene: TRBJ2-5; abundance: NA; d_gene: NA; CDR3nt: TGTGCCAGCAGCTTAGTGGGACTCATGTGGGAGACCCAGTACTTC; CDR3aa: CASSLVGLMWETQYF
v_gene: TRBV12-3/TRBV12-4; j_gene: TRBJ1-1; abundance: few; d_gene: NA; CDR3nt: TGTGCCAGCATCCGGGGTGTCACTGAAGCTTTCTTT; CDR3aa: CASIRGVTEAFF
v_gene: TRBV5-1; j_gene: TRBJ2-5; abundance: NA; d_gene: TRBD2; CDR3nt: TGCGCCAGCAGCTTCTCGGTGCGGACTAGCGGCCAAGAGACCCAGTACTTC; CDR3aa: CASSFSVRTSGQETQYF
v_gene: TRBV6-5; j_gene: TRBJ2-2; abundance: many; d_gene: NA; CDR3nt: TGTGCCAGCAGTTACTCCCCCAGGGGTGCGGACACCGGGGAGCTGTTTTTT; CDR3aa: CASSYSPRGADTGELFF
v_gene: TRBV10-3; j_gene: TRBJ1-5; abundance: NA; d_gene: TRBD1; CDR3nt: TGTGCCATCAGTGAGTACACAGGGGGAGGTCAGCCCCAGCATTTT; CDR3aa: CAISEYTGGGQPQHF
v_gene: TRBV29-1; j_gene: TRBJ1-2; abundance: NA; d_gene: TRBD1; CDR3nt: TGCAGCGGATCGACAGGGATCGACTATGGCTACACCTTC; CDR3aa: CSGSTGIDYGYTF
v_gene: TRBV7-9; j_gene: TRBJ1-6; abundance: many; d_gene: NA; CDR3nt: TGTGCCAGCAGCTTAGAGCATTCACCCCTCCACTTT; CDR3aa: CASSLEHSPLHF
v_gene: TRBV28; j_gene: TRBJ2-5; abundance: few; d_gene: TRBD1; CDR3nt: TGTGCCAGCCAGGGGGCGGACCAAGAGACCCAGTACTTC; CDR3aa: CASQGADQETQYF
v_gene: TRBV7-2; j_gene: TRBJ2-7; abundance: many; d_gene: NA; CDR3nt: TGTGCCAGCAGAGGGGGCTCCTACGAGCAGTACTTC; CDR3aa: CASRGGSYEQYF
v_gene: TRBV6-5; j_gene: TRBJ2-1; abundance: few; d_gene: NA; CDR3nt: TGTGCCAGCAGTTACTCCATCGGCAATGAGCAGTTCTTC; CDR3aa: CASSYSIGNEQFF
v_gene: TRBV30; j_gene: TRBJ2-7; abundance: many; d_gene: NA; CDR3nt: TGTGCCTGGGAAGATCTCTACGAGCAGTACTTC; CDR3aa: CAWEDLYEQYF
v_gene: TRBV29-1; j_gene: TRBJ2-1; abundance: NA; d_gene: NA; CDR3nt: TGCAGCGTTGTCGGCTCCAACGATGAGCAGTTCTTC; CDR3aa: CSVVGSNDEQFF
v_gene: TRBV20-1; j_gene: TRBJ2-3; abundance: NA; d_gene: TRBD1; CDR3nt: TGCAGTGCCCACAGGGGATCAGCAGATACGCAGTATTTT; CDR3aa: CSAHRGSADTQYF
v_gene: TRBV9; j_gene: TRBJ1-2; abundance: few; d_gene: TRBD1; CDR3nt: TGTGCCAGCAGCGGACAGGGACGTCAGGGCTACACCTTC; CDR3aa: CASSGQGRQGYTF
v_gene: TRBV12-3/TRBV12-4; j_gene: TRBJ2-2; abundance: NA; d_gene: NA; CDR3nt: TGTGCCAGCAGTTTTGCTGGCCAGAACACCGGGGAGCTGTTTTTT; CDR3aa: CASSFAGQNTGELFF
v_gene: TRBV5-1; j_gene: TRBJ1-6; abundance: few; d_gene: TRBD1; CDR3nt: TGCGCCAGCAGTGGACAGGAAGATTCACCCCTCCACTTT; CDR3aa: CASSGQEDSPLHF
v_gene: TRBV29-1; j_gene: TRBJ2-5; abundance: NA; d_gene: NA; CDR3nt: TGCAGCGTAGTAACTTACCAAGAGACCCAGTACTTC; CDR3aa: CSVVTYQETQYF